This T cell receptor beta chain was sequenced for a study of blood T cell repertoires in COVID-19. Study-wide background: Samples taken during acute and convalescent COVID-19 were collected in the United States, Italy and Spain. PBMCs, B-cell-depleted T cells, or T cells were the source of the cDNA or gDNA that made up the material.

Original data processing: Scientists estimated how many nucleated cells there were by amplifying reference gene primers. Only in-frame clones appear in the TCRdb table, and some are missing; sequencing was by immunoSEQ multiplex PCR. V and J calls and clone size are those listed in that table; D and trimming were worked out from the DNA. The table records about 50,000 clones, 88% of them present only once. The CDR3 is 13 amino acids. Per the germline V gene, CDR1 is SGHRS and CDR2 is YFSETQ. The V segment lost 2 bases and the J segment 13 bases; nucleotides outside the gene matches: 7. The specimen was peripheral blood. The chain links TRBV5-1 to TRBJ2-1; 9 positions agree with TRBD1. This TCR came from a human donor with active COVID-19. The donor label of this sample is uncertain. The CDR3: CASSFGTGPVQFF. For the CDR3, the DNA is TGCGCCAGCAGCTTCGGGACAGGGCCGGTACAGTTCTTC. The full variable domain, its missing parts supplied by reference TRBV5-1 and TRBJ2-1, is KAGVTQTPRYLIKTRGQQVTLSCSPISGHRSVSWYQQTPGQGLQFLFEYFSETQRNKGNFPGRFSGRQFSNSRSEMNVSTLELGDSALYLCASSFGTGPVQFFGPGTRLTVL.